These 6 T cell receptor beta chains originate from one sample sequenced in a study of a mutant IDH1 vaccine in newly diagnosed glioma. These receptors' targets are unknown. Time point given: week 35, safety follow-up. Vaccination used 300 ug of mutant IDH1 20-mer peptide per dose, with topical imiquimod. Sequenced by immunoSEQ multiplex PCR; TCRdb stores in-frame clones only, minus some. The data show about 65,000 clones, roughly four fifths seen once. Sequenced material: PBMCs, taken from a glioma patient whose treatment included an IDH1 peptide vaccine. The source is a man aged 40-50 years with glioma.

The CDR3 coding sequence is TGTGCCAGCAGCTTACGGCCAGGGGGATCTAACTATGGCTACACCTTC. This codes for CASSLRPGGSNYGYTF. This chain joins TRBV7-2 and TRBJ1-2; 7 bases are a match to TRBD1. The V segment lost 2 bases and the J segment 0 bases; nucleotides outside the gene matches: 6. CDR1 and CDR2 from the germline V gene are SGHTA and FQGNSA. The CDR3 has 16 amino acids.

V gene TRBV29-1 combines with J gene TRBJ2-4, with D possibly matching TRBD2 (6 bases). The CDR3 consists of 13 residues. Trimming took 6 bases from V and 9 from J, leaving 18 bases between them. The V gene's germline CDR1 is SQVTM and CDR2 ANQGSEA. The CDR3 protein is CSVSGTPRGIQYF. The CDR3 nucleotides are TGCAGCGTATCCGGGACTCCCCGGGGCATTCAGTACTTC.

The chain has TRBV4-1 and TRBJ2-7; 10 bases are a match to TRBD1. The ends lost 5 bases at V and 1 base at J; junction bases unmatched: 8. The CDR3 sequence is 16 residues long. The germline CDR1 and CDR2 sequences are MGHRA and YSYEKL. The DNA of the CDR3 is TGCGCCAGCAGCAGAGCCGGGACAGGGGCTTCCTACGAGCAGTACTTC. Translating it yields CASSRAGTGASYEQYF.

The genes are TRBV12-5 and TRBJ1-4, with D perhaps TRBD1 (5 bases). The CDR3 sequence is 16 residues long. Germline CDR1 and CDR2: LGHNT and FRNRAP. V was pared by 3 bases and J by 8 bases, with 19 bases between. The CDR3 sequence: CASGLGQGQTAEKLFF. The CDR3 DNA sequence: TGTGCTAGTGGTTTAGGTCAAGGACAAACGGCCGAAAAACTGTTTTTT.

The chain couples TRBV19 to TRBJ1-1; 9 nucleotides match TRBD1. Germline CDR1 LNHDA, CDR2 SQIVND (reference sequence). This CDR3 is 13 amino acids long. V dropped 8 bases and J dropped 4; count of bases not matched to a gene: 5. Here the CDR3 DNA reads TGTGCCAGTGGAAGGACAGGGGCCACTGAAGCTTTCTTT. Translating it yields CASGRTGATEAFF.

The CDR3 reads CASSFGTGTEQYF. CDR3 nucleotide sequence: TGTGCCAGCAGTTTCGGAACAGGGACCGAGCAGTACTTC. The chain joins TRBV6-5 to TRBJ2-7, with D possibly being TRBD1 (6 bases). CDR1 MNHEY and CDR2 SVGAGI come from the germline V gene. V dropped 4 bases and J dropped 6 bases, with 13 bases sitting between them. The CDR3 spans 13 residues.